The entry below describes one TCR beta chain. The data derive from a study of T cell changes during pregnancy in multiple sclerosis. Produced via immunoSEQ multiplex PCR; TCRdb's table is partial and in-frame only. The sample consists of around 50,000 clones, roughly 94% of them appearing once. Trimming took 2 bases from V and 0 from J, leaving 11 bases between them. This CDR3 comprises 15 residues. Germline values: CDR1 SEHNR, CDR2 FQNEAQ (reference sequence). The sequence came from a female donor with multiple sclerosis, enrolled in a pregnancy study. Source: CD8+ T cells from peripheral blood mononuclear cells, taken in the first trimester of pregnancy. The rearrangement uses TRBV7-9 and TRBJ2-7, with D hard to call. This chain's CDR3 is CASSLQTASSYEQYF. In nucleotides, the CDR3 is TGTGCCAGCAGCTTACAAACAGCTTCCTCCTACGAGCAGTACTTC.